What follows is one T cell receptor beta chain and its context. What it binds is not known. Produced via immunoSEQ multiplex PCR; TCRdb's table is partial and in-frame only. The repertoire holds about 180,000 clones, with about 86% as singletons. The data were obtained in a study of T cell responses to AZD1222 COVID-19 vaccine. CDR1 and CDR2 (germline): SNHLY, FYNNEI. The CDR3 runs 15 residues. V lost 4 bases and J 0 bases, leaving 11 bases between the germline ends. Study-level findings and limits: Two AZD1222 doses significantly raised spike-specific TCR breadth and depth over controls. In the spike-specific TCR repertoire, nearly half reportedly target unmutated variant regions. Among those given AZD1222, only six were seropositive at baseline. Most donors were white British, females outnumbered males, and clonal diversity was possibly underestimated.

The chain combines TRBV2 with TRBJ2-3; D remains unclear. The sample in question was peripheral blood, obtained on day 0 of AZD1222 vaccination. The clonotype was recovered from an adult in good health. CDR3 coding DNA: TGTGCCAGCAGTGCCCTACGCGCCAGCACAGATACGCAGTATTTT. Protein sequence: CASSALRASTDTQYF.